This T cell receptor beta chain is drawn from a study of shared clonotypes between healthy human individuals. Profiled with immunoSEQ multiplex PCR; TCRdb holds only in-frame clones, not every one. The table lists 1.5 million to 1.9 million clones, approximately 98% of them singletons, with 0.4% to 0.55% in the top ten. This receptor was taken from a man aged 25-45 years in good health. Sample: naive CD4+ T cells sorted from blood. This sample's subset: CD45RA+ positively selected.

The CDR3 DNA sequence: TGTGCCAGCAGCTTAGACTATTGGGACAGCCACAATGAGCAGTTCTTC. Its protein is CASSLDYWDSHNEQFF. This chain joins TRBV7-9 and TRBJ2-1; 7 nucleotides align to TRBD1. From germline, CDR1 is SEHNR and CDR2 FQNEAQ (reference sequence). The CDR3 runs 16 residues. J lost 5 bases, V lost 1 base, and 8 bases had no gene match.